The 24 T cell receptor beta chains in this list originate from one sample, sequenced in a study of CD8+CD57+ T cells in acquired aplastic anemia. The authors sequenced patients whose flow cytometry had shown CD8+CD57+ cell expansion. Genomic DNA provided the template from which TCR beta VDJ and CDR3 profiles were obtained. MiXCR, applied by TCRdb to the reads, yields one record per CDR3 protein. In the table there are a few hundred thousand distinct CDR3 sequences, 82% of which are singletons. Sequencing input: sorted CD4+, CD8+, or CD8+CD57+ T cells (not recorded which) from PBMCs. These receptors all come from a human donor with aplastic anemia.

Note on this clonotype: The junction and the germline gene differ at one end; a read error may be behind it. V and J are TRBV7-2 and TRBJ2-3, with TRBD1 identical over 8 bases. Germline lookup yields CDR1 SGHTA and CDR2 FQGNSA. This CDR3 has 14 residues. DNA of the CDR3: TGTGCCAGCAGCTCACGGGACAGGCGCGTGGACTATTGCTTT. Protein product: CASSSRDRRVDYCF.

Concerning this clonotype itself: At one of its ends the junction is not consistent with the germline gene, which may arise from a read error. The chain is built from TRBV7-3 and TRBJ2-5; D tentatively reads TRBD1 or TRBD2 (6 bases each). The CDR3 totals 14 residues. Germline CDR1 is SGHTA and CDR2 is FQGTGA. In DNA, the CDR3 is TGTGCCAGCGGGAACGGGGGCACGCAAGCGACCCAGTACTTC. Residues: CASGNGGTQATQYF.

This chain joins TRBV7-9 and TRBJ2-3; D may correspond to TRBD1 or TRBD2 (5 bases each). From germline, CDR1 is SEHNR and CDR2 FQNEAQ (reference sequence). Trimming removed 5 bases from V and 15 bases from J, with 21 bases in between. The CDR3 is made up of 13 amino acids. The CDR3 loop reads CASSDGAGDTPYF. The CDR3 DNA is TGTGCCAGCAGCGACGGGGCAGGAGATACGCCATATTTT.

The chain recombines TRBV7-9 with TRBJ2-3; 10 positions match TRBD2. V lost 9 bases, J lost 6 bases, and 9 bases stayed unmatched. CDR1 is SEHNR and CDR2 is FQNEAQ in the germline V gene (reference sequence). The CDR3 covers 14 residues. CDR3 in DNA: TGTGCCAGAAAGGTAGCGGGAGGTCCCGATACGCAGTATTTT. Protein sequence: CARKVAGGPDTQYF.

The rearrangement links TRBV7-9 to TRBJ2-1; D is tentatively TRBD1 or TRBD2 (5 bases each). There are 14 residues in the CDR3. Germline V gene sequence: CDR1 SEHNR, CDR2 FQNEAQ (reference sequence). V was shortened by 1 base and J by 9 bases, with 13 bases between the two germline ends. CDR3 DNA sequence: TGTGCCAGCAGCTTAGTACCCGGGGCTGGTGAGCAGTTCTTC. It encodes CASSLVPGAGEQFF.

Comment on this clonotype: This CDR3 fails to terminate in the conserved phenylalanine or tryptophan, so it likely reflects a read error. The DNA is omitted, as the CDR3 cannot be located on it reliably, and the CDR3 follows TCRdb's listing. The gene calls are TRBV7-9 and TRBJ1-2; the table gives TRBD1 as D, unverified against the DNA. Germline V gene sequence: CDR1 SEHNR, CDR2 FQNEAQ (reference sequence). Termini included, the CDR3 measures 13 amino acids. CDR3 sequence: CASSVDDGGYNQP.

This chain joins TRBV7-6 and TRBJ1-1, with 7 bases aligning to TRBD1. The CDR3 consists of 15 residues. Germline V CDR1 and CDR2: SGHVS, FNYEAQ. Unmatched junction bases numbered 18, after V lost 5 bases and J lost 12 bases. The CDR3 is CASSPQVRGDDVPFF. CDR3 nucleotide sequence: TGTGCCAGCAGCCCCCAGGTCAGGGGGGATGACGTTCCTTTCTTT.

This chain connects TRBV5-6 to TRBJ2-7; 7 nucleotides line up with TRBD1. CDR1 is SGHDT, CDR2 YYEEEE, per germline. The ends lost 4 bases at V and 1 base at J; junction bases unmatched: 17. The CDR3 extends over 18 amino acids. The CDR3 region is CASSLLGHGTALSYEQYV. CDR3 DNA sequence: TGTGCCAGCAGCCTGTTGGGACACGGGACAGCCCTTTCCTACGAGCAGTACGTC.

Only a few counts were recorded for this clonotype. This chain connects TRBV10-3 to TRBJ2-7; possibly TRBD2 for D (6 bases). The CDR3 spans 13 residues. Germline assignment: CDR1 ENHRY and CDR2 SYGVKD. Trimming took 2 bases from V and 5 from J, leaving 10 bases between them. CDR3 bases: TGTGCCATCAGTGAGAGGTGGGGGGACGAGCAGTACTTC. This codes for CAISERWGDEQYF.

With respect to this clonotype: Lacking the conserved final phenylalanine or tryptophan, this CDR3 likely reflects a read error. The DNA is left out, because the CDR3 cannot be placed on it with certainty; the CDR3 is given as TCRdb lists it. The chain carries TRBV9 and TRBJ2-3; the table's D call TRBD1 went unverified against the DNA. The germline CDR1 and CDR2 sequences are SGDLS and YYNGEE. The CDR3 contains 13 residues when both ends are counted. CDR3: CASSGEGDPKDGY.

On this clonotype itself: The junction departs from the called germline gene at one end, perhaps through a read error. The chain combines TRBV11-3 with TRBJ2-3; D is perhaps TRBD1 (6 bases). Germline CDR1 is SGHNT and CDR2 is YENEEA. This CDR3 contains 12 residues. CDR3 residues: CASSLKGGTQYF. The CDR3 DNA reads TGTGCCAGCAGCTTGAAAGGGGGTACGCAGTATTTC.

This clonotype turned up a few times. The rearrangement links TRBV19 to TRBJ2-1; TRBD2 agrees at 9 bases. The CDR3 has 16 amino acids. Germline V lookup: CDR1 LNHDA, CDR2 SQIVND (reference sequence). Trimming took 6 bases from V and 9 from J; bases not matched to a gene: 15. The CDR3 protein is CASSFQRSGGCGEQFF. The CDR3 bases are TGTGCCAGTAGCTTTCAAAGAAGCGGGGGGTGCGGTGAGCAGTTCTTC. The complete variable domain, with remaining parts taken from reference TRBV19 and TRBJ2-1, reads DGGITQSPKYLFRKEGQNVTLSCEQNLNHDAMYWYRQDPGQGLRLIYYSQIVNDFQKGDIAEGYSVSREKKESFPLTVTSAQKNPTAFYLCASSFQRSGGCGEQFFGPGTRLTVL.

This clonotype was seen only once. The junction shows a germline mismatch at one end, possibly a read error. The chain uses TRBV9 and TRBJ2-3; 9 bases fit TRBD2. The CDR3 runs to 14 residues. CDR1 and CDR2 from the germline V gene are SGDLS and YYNGEE. CDR3 sequence reads: CASSVGLADTKTHF. In DNA, the CDR3 is TGTGCCAGCAGCGTAGGACTAGCGGACACAAAGACGCATTTT.

This clonotype occurred once. The J gene is TRBJ1-1, the V gene TRBV2; D might be TRBD1 (6 bases). Germline V gene data show CDR1 as SNHLY and CDR2 as FYNNEI. The germline V and J ends were trimmed by 4 bases and 1 base, with 13 bases remaining between them. The CDR3 spans 15 residues. Here the CDR3 DNA reads TGTGCCAGCAGTGGGGTGGTGACAGGGAACACTGAAGCTTTCTTT. Protein: CASSGVVTGNTEAFF.

Comments on this clonotype: One end of the junction does not line up with germline, which may come from a read error. V usage is TRBV7-6 and J usage is TRBJ2-7; D may be TRBD2 (5 bases). The CDR3 has 13 amino acids. CDR1 and CDR2 (germline): SGHVS, FNYEAQ. The CDR3, as DNA: TGTACCAGCAGCTTAGCGCATGGCAACGAGCAGTACTTC. Translated: CTSSLAHGNEQYF.

A word on this clonotype: No conserved phenylalanine or tryptophan ends this CDR3, so it is likely a read error. Because the CDR3's place on the DNA is in doubt, the DNA is left out and the CDR3 is given as listed by TCRdb. This chain connects TRBV7-9 to TRBJ2-2. The length of the CDR3 is 12 amino acids, counting both ends. Germline V CDR1 and CDR2: SEHNR, FQNEAQ (reference sequence). CDR3 loop: CGSSLVPGELIL.

As concerns this clonotype: The junction differs from germline at one of its ends, possibly a read error. The chain couples TRBV5-8 to TRBJ1-1; 7 nucleotides agree with TRBD1. The CDR3 is 13 amino acids. Germline V gene data show CDR1 as SGHTS and CDR2 as YDEGEE. The CDR3: CASSLEAGQKAFF. The CDR3 DNA sequence: TGCGCCAGCAGCTTGGAGGCGGGACAGAAAGCTTTCTTT.

The chain employs TRBV11-3 and TRBJ2-7; the D gene is possibly TRBD2 (5 bases). Trimming shortened V by 2 bases and J by 5 bases, and 10 bases separated the two germline ends. CDR3 size: 13 residues. Germline CDR1 SGHNT, CDR2 YENEEA. The CDR3 DNA is TGTGCCAGCAGCTTATCCCTGGAGGACGAGCAGTACTTC. This sequence encodes CASSLSLEDEQYF.

V usage is TRBV7-8 and J usage is TRBJ1-4; D not certain. CDR1 and CDR2 from the germline V gene are SGHVS and FQNEAQ. The CDR3 runs 16 residues. With 0 bases removed from V and 11 bases from J, the gap between germline ends came to 19 bases. The CDR3 spells CASSLAGDPDTQKLFF. In DNA form, the CDR3 reads TGTGCCAGCAGCTTAGCGGGAGATCCCGATACGCAGAAACTGTTTTTT.

Notes on this clonotype: The conserved closing phenylalanine or tryptophan is absent in this CDR3, likely reflecting a read error. The DNA is left out, because the CDR3 cannot be placed on it with certainty; the CDR3 is given as TCRdb lists it. The CDR3 sequence: CASGDGGTVTKSS. The V call is TRBV7-8, the J call TRBJ2-3. Germline CDR1 and CDR2: SGHVS and FQNEAQ. The CDR3 numbers 13 amino acids, ends counted.

In this sample, this clonotype turned up once. V and J are TRBV7-3 and TRBJ1-2; D gene ambiguous. Trimming left V 3 bases short and J 5 bases short, with 19 bases between. CDR3 length equals 16 residues. CDR1 is SGHTA and CDR2 is FQGTGA in the germline V gene. For the CDR3, the DNA is TGTGCCAGCAGCTTGGGGAGGGATTCGCTCGTATATGGCTACACCTTC. This sequence encodes CASSLGRDSLVYGYTF.

As to this clonotype: It is likely a read error, because the conserved phenylalanine at the end of the CDR3 is missing. No DNA is shown, since the ends of the CDR3 on it are uncertain; the CDR3 is the one TCRdb lists. The chain uses TRBV2 and TRBJ2-5; the table's D call of TRBD1 was not tested on the DNA. The CDR3 is 15 residues long, counting both termini. Germline CDR1 reads SNHLY; CDR2 reads FYNNEI. The CDR3 loop is CASGPGGTGGENFGL.

With regard to this clonotype: The final CDR3 position lacks the conserved phenylalanine or tryptophan, pointing to a likely read error. The chain couples TRBV24-1 to TRBJ2-2; 7 bases are shared with TRBD1. CDR1 KGHDR and CDR2 SFDVKD come from the germline V gene. The CDR3 runs to 16 residues. The CDR3 coding sequence is TGTGCCAGCAGTGATTCAAGTACAGGGGCGATCGGGCTGCTGTTTTGT. As protein: CASSDSSTGAIGLLFC.

With regard to this clonotype: At one end the junction does not follow the germline gene, possibly because of a read error. The rearrangement joins TRBV7-8 to TRBJ2-3, with D tentatively TRBD2 (6 bases). The CDR3 runs to 14 residues. CDR1 is SGHVS and CDR2 is FQNEAQ in the germline V gene. In nucleotides, the CDR3 is TGTGCCAGCAGTGGGGGACTCAGCACAGAGACGCGGTATTTT. Its protein is CASSGGLSTETRYF.